This is a list of T cell receptor beta chains from one sample in a study of blood T cell repertoires in COVID-19. The data were produced by immunoSEQ multiplex PCR, yet TCRdb's version contains in-frame clones alone and is incomplete. The repertoire holds around 47,000 clones, with approximately 87% as singletons. What was sequenced was peripheral blood. The receptor set was obtained from a man in his forties or fifties with COVID-19, enrolled during active disease. The CDR3 runs from the conserved cysteine through the conserved F or W. Fields, in order: D gene, clone size, V gene, J gene, CDR3 protein, CDR3 DNA. D genes are given only for firm matches. Rows may omit the clone size; those that give it use once, few, many or a size class.

d_gene: -
abundance: -
v_gene: TRBV2
j_gene: TRBJ2-1
CDR3aa: CASMGSGAETYNEQFF
CDR3nt: TGTGCCAGCATGGGGTCAGGAGCGGAGACATACAATGAGCAGTTCTTC

d_gene: TRBD1
abundance: -
v_gene: TRBV18
j_gene: TRBJ1-1
CDR3aa: CASSPERQGPKEAFF
CDR3nt: TGTGCCAGCTCACCTGAAAGACAGGGACCGAAGGAAGCTTTCTTT

d_gene: -
abundance: -
v_gene: TRBV19
j_gene: TRBJ2-5
CDR3aa: CASSIGSRTTQETQYF
CDR3nt: TGTGCCAGTAGTATAGGATCGAGAACTACTCAAGAGACCCAGTACTTC

d_gene: -
abundance: -
v_gene: TRBV24-1
j_gene: TRBJ2-2
CDR3aa: CATSFGGELFF
CDR3nt: TGTGCCACCTCATTCGGCGGGGAGCTGTTTTTT

d_gene: -
abundance: once
v_gene: TRBV9
j_gene: TRBJ1-1
CDR3aa: CASSVSVGGGTEAFF
CDR3nt: TGTGCCAGCAGCGTATCGGTCGGCGGGGGCACTGAAGCTTTCTTT

d_gene: TRBD1
abundance: -
v_gene: TRBV18
j_gene: TRBJ2-2
CDR3aa: CASSPLPGGDTGELFF
CDR3nt: TGTGCCAGCTCACCACTACCAGGGGGAGACACCGGGGAGCTGTTTTTT

d_gene: TRBD1
abundance: once
v_gene: TRBV10-2
j_gene: TRBJ1-6
CDR3aa: CASSLNGQERSPLHF
CDR3nt: TGCGCCAGCAGCTTAAACGGACAGGAGCGGTCACCCCTCCACTTT

d_gene: -
abundance: -
v_gene: TRBV19
j_gene: TRBJ1-1
CDR3aa: CASSLLSQWAGRTEAFF
CDR3nt: TGTGCCAGTAGTCTCCTCTCCCAGTGGGCGGGTAGGACTGAAGCTTTCTTT

d_gene: TRBD2
abundance: -
v_gene: TRBV10-2
j_gene: TRBJ2-1
CDR3aa: CASRGLAGDSSYNEQFF
CDR3nt: TGCGCCAGCAGGGGACTAGCAGGCGATAGCTCCTACAATGAGCAGTTCTTC

d_gene: TRBD1
abundance: -
v_gene: TRBV5-8
j_gene: TRBJ2-2
CDR3aa: CASSPGTANTGELFF
CDR3nt: TGTGCCAGCAGCCCAGGGACAGCTAACACCGGGGAGCTGTTTTTT

d_gene: -
abundance: -
v_gene: TRBV4-1
j_gene: TRBJ1-2
CDR3aa: CASSQTTDGNYGYTF
CDR3nt: TGCGCCAGCAGCCAGACTACGGACGGGAACTATGGCTACACCTTC

d_gene: -
abundance: -
v_gene: TRBV3-1/TRBV3-2
j_gene: TRBJ1-3
CDR3aa: CASSEGPENTIYF
CDR3nt: TGTGCCAGCAGCGAAGGACCGGAGAACACCATATATTTT

d_gene: -
abundance: -
v_gene: TRBV7-2
j_gene: TRBJ1-1
CDR3aa: CASSFNTRGTEAFF
CDR3nt: TGTGCCAGCAGTTTTAACACCCGGGGCACTGAAGCTTTCTTT

d_gene: -
abundance: -
v_gene: TRBV10-2
j_gene: TRBJ2-2
CDR3aa: CATRGLGNTGELFF
CDR3nt: TGCGCCACCCGCGGCCTAGGGAACACCGGGGAGCTGTTTTTT

d_gene: -
abundance: -
v_gene: TRBV29-1
j_gene: TRBJ1-3
CDR3aa: CSVADYSGNTIYF
CDR3nt: TGCAGCGTCGCAGATTACTCTGGAAACACCATATATTTT

d_gene: -
abundance: once
v_gene: TRBV28
j_gene: TRBJ2-1
CDR3aa: CASSLGDYEQFF
CDR3nt: TGTGCCAGCAGTTTAGGAGACTACGAGCAGTTCTTC

d_gene: TRBD1
abundance: -
v_gene: TRBV18
j_gene: TRBJ1-6
CDR3aa: CASSPTDRNSPLHF
CDR3nt: TGTGCCAGCTCACCAACGGACAGGAATTCACCCCTCCACTTT

d_gene: -
abundance: once
v_gene: TRBV5-6
j_gene: TRBJ1-2
CDR3aa: CASSHDTTPGYTF
CDR3nt: TGTGCCAGCAGCCACGACACCACCCCTGGCTACACCTTC

d_gene: -
abundance: -
v_gene: TRBV6-1
j_gene: TRBJ2-1
CDR3aa: CASSEAEGGAFSYEQFF
CDR3nt: TGTGCCAGCAGTGAAGCGGAAGGGGGGGCCTTTTCCTATGAGCAGTTCTTC

d_gene: -
abundance: -
v_gene: TRBV6-1
j_gene: TRBJ2-3
CDR3aa: CASSEGYGTQYF
CDR3nt: TGTGCCAGCAGTGAAGGCTATGGTACGCAGTATTTT

d_gene: TRBD1
abundance: -
v_gene: TRBV7-3
j_gene: TRBJ1-1
CDR3aa: CASSPGQGARGTEAFF
CDR3nt: TGTGCCAGCAGCCCTGGACAGGGGGCACGGGGCACTGAAGCTTTCTTT

d_gene: -
abundance: -
v_gene: TRBV13
j_gene: TRBJ2-5
CDR3aa: CASSYDSKKGETQYF
CDR3nt: TGTGCCAGCAGCTACGACAGTAAGAAGGGGGAGACCCAGTACTTC

d_gene: -
abundance: -
v_gene: TRBV7-2
j_gene: TRBJ1-1
CDR3aa: CASSFAVNTEAFF
CDR3nt: TGTGCCAGCAGCTTCGCAGTGAACACTGAAGCTTTCTTT

d_gene: TRBD2
abundance: -
v_gene: TRBV9
j_gene: TRBJ2-7
CDR3aa: CASSPGLAGDEQYF
CDR3nt: TGTGCCAGCAGCCCGGGACTAGCGGGAGACGAGCAGTACTTC

d_gene: TRBD1
abundance: -
v_gene: TRBV5-1
j_gene: TRBJ1-6
CDR3aa: CASSLRGQGNSPLHF
CDR3nt: TGCGCCAGCAGCTTGAGAGGACAGGGTAATTCACCCCTCCACTTT

d_gene: -
abundance: -
v_gene: TRBV6-6
j_gene: TRBJ1-3
CDR3aa: CASSLREGAQSTGNTIYF
CDR3nt: TGTGCCAGCAGTCTGCGAGAGGGAGCCCAGTCTACTGGGAACACCATATATTTT

d_gene: TRBD1
abundance: -
v_gene: TRBV11-3
j_gene: TRBJ2-7
CDR3aa: CASSLASDRGYEQYF
CDR3nt: TGTGCCAGCAGCTTAGCGTCGGACAGGGGGTACGAGCAGTACTTC

d_gene: -
abundance: -
v_gene: TRBV21-1
j_gene: TRBJ1-2
CDR3aa: CASSKHRDSIYNYGYTF
CDR3nt: TGTGCCAGCAGCAAACATCGGGACAGCATTTATAACTATGGCTACACCTTC

d_gene: -
abundance: few
v_gene: TRBV30
j_gene: TRBJ2-1
CDR3aa: CAWSVRSGNEQFF
CDR3nt: TGTGCCTGGAGTGTCCGGAGCGGCAATGAGCAGTTCTTC

d_gene: TRBD2
abundance: -
v_gene: TRBV5-1
j_gene: TRBJ2-1
CDR3aa: CASSLELASYNEQFF
CDR3nt: TGCGCCAGCAGCTTGGAACTAGCGTCATACAATGAGCAGTTCTTC

d_gene: -
abundance: once
v_gene: TRBV11-2
j_gene: TRBJ2-5
CDR3aa: CASSFTSYPRGTQYF
CDR3nt: TGTGCCAGCAGCTTCACTAGCTATCCCCGGGGGACCCAGTACTTC

d_gene: -
abundance: once
v_gene: TRBV29-1
j_gene: TRBJ2-7
CDR3aa: CSVVTEQVEQYF
CDR3nt: TGCAGCGTTGTGACGGAACAGGTCGAGCAGTACTTC

d_gene: -
abundance: -
v_gene: TRBV6-1
j_gene: TRBJ2-5
CDR3aa: CASSEYGGWETQYF
CDR3nt: TGTGCCAGCAGTGAATATGGGGGGTGGGAGACCCAGTACTTC

d_gene: -
abundance: -
v_gene: TRBV29-1
j_gene: TRBJ2-7
CDR3aa: CSVVGLSYEQYF
CDR3nt: TGCAGCGTTGTTGGCTTATCCTACGAGCAGTACTTC

d_gene: -
abundance: once
v_gene: TRBV2
j_gene: TRBJ1-5
CDR3aa: CASSGAYSNQPQHF
CDR3nt: TGTGCCAGCAGTGGGGCCTATAGCAATCAGCCCCAGCATTTT

d_gene: TRBD2
abundance: -
v_gene: TRBV30
j_gene: TRBJ2-2
CDR3aa: CAGNSGMVTGELFF
CDR3nt: TGTGCCGGAAATAGCGGGATGGTCACCGGGGAGCTGTTTTTT

d_gene: TRBD2
abundance: -
v_gene: TRBV5-1
j_gene: TRBJ2-3
CDR3aa: CASSLAGLAGTDTQYF
CDR3nt: TGCGCCAGCAGCTTGGCGGGACTAGCGGGCACAGATACGCAGTATTTT

d_gene: -
abundance: -
v_gene: TRBV6-5
j_gene: TRBJ1-4
CDR3aa: CASKTGGTNEKLFF
CDR3nt: TGTGCCAGCAAGACGGGAGGAACTAATGAAAAACTGTTTTTT

d_gene: -
abundance: -
v_gene: TRBV30
j_gene: TRBJ1-5
CDR3aa: CAWSPSSNQPQHF
CDR3nt: TGTGCCTGGAGTCCCAGTTCCAATCAGCCCCAGCATTTT

d_gene: TRBD1
abundance: once
v_gene: TRBV6-6
j_gene: TRBJ1-5
CDR3aa: CASTKGGQNQPQHF
CDR3nt: TGTGCCAGCACCAAGGGGGGACAGAATCAGCCCCAGCATTTT